Below are 30 T cell receptor beta chains sequenced from a single sample in a study of Graves' ophthalmopathy and Graves' hyperthyroidism. Transcripts of RNA were the source for amplifying TCR beta CDR3 regions. HTBI-primed first-round RT-PCR preceded second-round multiplex PCR. MiXCR, run by TCRdb on the multiplex PCR reads, gives a single entry per CDR3 protein. Of over a million distinct CDR3 sequences in the sample, roughly two fifths are singletons; the top ten hold over 8.5%. Sequenced: peripheral blood or thyroid tissue (not recorded which). The receptor source for this set is an adult man with Graves' hyperthyroidism.

This rearrangement joins TRBV20-1 to TRBJ2-5, with D possibly being TRBD2 (5 bases). There are 15 residues in the CDR3. From germline, CDR1 is DFQATT and CDR2 SNEGSKA (reference sequence). Deletions cut 2 bases from V and 2 bases from J, with 15 bases between. CDR3: CSARRLGGDQETQYF. The DNA of the CDR3 is TGCAGTGCTAGAAGGCTAGGAGGAGATCAAGAGACCCAGTACTTC.

The rearrangement links TRBV4-2 to TRBJ2-5, with 12 bases fitting TRBD1. The CDR3 totals 16 residues. CDR1 LGHNA and CDR2 YNFKEQ come from the germline V gene. The V segment lost 0 bases and the J segment 5 bases; nucleotides outside the gene matches: 4. This CDR3 reads CASSQDRDRGRETQYF. The CDR3 DNA sequence: TGTGCCAGCAGCCAAGACCGGGACAGGGGGCGCGAGACCCAGTACTTC.

This clonotype has only a few counts. The rearrangement links TRBV18 to TRBJ1-4; D uncertain. The CDR3 extends over 14 amino acids. In germline, CDR1 is KGHSH, CDR2 LQKENI. V was pared by 3 bases and J by 0 bases, with 5 bases between. The CDR3 DNA follows: TGTGCCAGCTCACCGGGTACAACTAATGAAAAACTGTTTTTT. Amino acids: CASSPGTTNEKLFF.

The rearrangement uses TRBV7-3 and TRBJ2-7; D is undetermined. Trimming left V 0 bases short and J 5 bases short, with 14 bases between. The CDR3 runs to 15 residues. Germline V gene lookup returns CDR1 SGHTA and CDR2 FQGTGA. The chain's CDR3 is CASSLTASSFHEQYF. In nucleotides, the CDR3 is TGTGCCAGCAGCTTAACCGCGTCTTCGTTCCACGAGCAGTACTTC.

About this clonotype itself: This may be a read error: a much more frequent sequence differs by one nucleotide. This chain links TRBV7-3 with TRBJ2-2; D gene unclear. The CDR3 covers 14 residues. Trimming stripped 10 bases from V and 0 bases from J, with 12 bases between. CDR1 and CDR2 from the germline V gene are SGHTA and FQGTGA. CDR3 region: CATRNGSNTGELFF. The CDR3 bases are TGTGCCACCCGGAACGGATCGAACACCGGGGAGCTGTTTTTT.

On this clonotype: A much larger clone lies a single base off, so this may be a read error. V usage is TRBV5-1 and J usage is TRBJ1-1; tentative D call: TRBD1 (5 bases). CDR3 length equals 15 residues. CDR1 is SGHRS, CDR2 YFSETQ, per germline. CDR3 residues: CAGSSGWGMNTEAFF. The DNA for the CDR3 is TGCGCCGGCAGCTCAGGGTGGGGGATGAACACTGAAGCTTTCTTT.

With regard to this clonotype: A read error may explain this, as a much larger clone is one base away. The chain couples TRBV19 to TRBJ1-1; no clear D gene. CDR3 size: 13 residues. Per germline, CDR1 LNHDA and CDR2 SQIVND (reference sequence). CDR3 DNA: TGTGCCAGTGGTATAGTGGTGAGAACCGAAGCTTTCTTT. Encoded protein: CASGIVVRTEAFF.

This clonotype has only a few counts. The chain is built from TRBV9 and TRBJ1-1, with a possible D match to TRBD1 (5 bases). CDR1 and CDR2 from the germline V gene are SGDLS and YYNGEE. This CDR3 is built from 15 residues. V gave up 4 bases and J gave up 3 bases, with 16 bases separating them. CDR3 DNA sequence: TGTGCCAGCAGCTGGTCGGGGGAAGGGGACACTGAAGCTTTCTTT. Translation: CASSWSGEGDTEAFF.

This chain links TRBV6-5 with TRBJ2-7, with D unclear. This CDR3 has 12 residues. Germline lookup yields CDR1 MNHEY and CDR2 SVGAGI. The V gene lost 6 bases and the J gene lost 0 bases, with 6 bases spanning the gap. CDR3 loop: CASRQNSYEQYF. CDR3 nucleotides: TGTGCCAGCAGACAGAACTCCTACGAGCAGTACTTC.

The DNA of the CDR3 is TGCAGTGCTAGAAAGACAGGGGTACATTCACCCCTCCACTTT. Translating it yields CSARKTGVHSPLHF. The chain joins TRBV20-1 to TRBJ1-6; 8 bases line up with TRBD1. The CDR3 runs 14 residues. In germline, CDR1 is DFQATT, CDR2 SNEGSKA (reference sequence). The trim removed 2 bases at V and 8 bases at J, leaving 5 bases unmatched.

The chain uses TRBV7-9 and TRBJ2-7; 8 bases align to TRBD1. Germline assignment: CDR1 SEHNR and CDR2 FQNEAQ (reference sequence). The CDR3 consists of 15 residues. After removal of 4 bases from V and 7 bases from J, the junction contained 12 bases not matched to a gene. CDR3 coding DNA: TGTGCCAGCAGCTGGGGAATTGTAAACAGGGGGGAGCAGTACTTC. It translates to CASSWGIVNRGEQYF.

This clonotype turned up a few times. The chain combines TRBV5-1 with TRBJ2-5; D is possibly TRBD2 (7 bases). Trimming removed 5 bases at V and 3 bases at J, with 11 bases between. The length of the CDR3 is 13 residues. The V gene's germline CDR1 is SGHRS and CDR2 YFSETQ. The CDR3 loop reads CASRRGTKETQYF. CDR3 nucleotide sequence: TGCGCCAGCAGGCGGGGGACAAAAGAGACCCAGTACTTC.

This chain joins TRBV12-3 or TRBV12-4 and TRBJ2-2, with a possible D match to TRBD2 (6 bases). V lost 5 bases to trimming and J lost 9 bases, with 13 bases between them. The CDR3 has 13 residues. This chain's CDR3 is CASSKLAARELFF. DNA of the CDR3: TGTGCCAGCAGTAAACTAGCAGCCAGGGAGCTGTTTTTT.

The rearrangement links TRBV2 to TRBJ1-1; TRBD1 aligns across 10 bases. CDR1 SNHLY and CDR2 FYNNEI come from the germline V gene. The J segment lost 11 bases and the V segment lost 7 bases, leaving 7 bases of the junction unmatched. The CDR3 is 12 amino acids. CDR3 DNA: TGTGCCAGCACCAGGGGACAGGGGCTTGCTTTCTTT. Translated, it gives CASTRGQGLAFF.

The chain joins TRBV7-8 to TRBJ1-4; 8 bases fit TRBD1. V shed 5 bases and J 8 bases; nucleotides not matched to a gene: 7. The CDR3 spans 14 residues. CDR1 SGHVS and CDR2 FQNEAQ come from the germline V gene. CDR3 protein: CASSEDRVDEKLFF. CDR3 in DNA: TGTGCCAGCAGCGAGGACAGGGTCGACGAAAAACTGTTTTTT. The full variable domain, in which reference TRBV7-8 and TRBJ1-4 provide the parts outside the CDR3, is GAGVSQSPRYKVAKRGQDVALRCDPISGHVSLFWYQQALGQGPEFLTYFQNEAQLDKSGLPSDRFFAERPEGSVSTLKIQRTQQEDSAVYLCASSEDRVDEKLFFGSGTQLSVL.

This clonotype was observed a few times. The chain employs TRBV7-2 and TRBJ2-7, with D possibly TRBD2 on 6 matching bases. CDR1 SGHTA and CDR2 FQGNSA come from the germline V gene. Trimming took off 5 bases at V and 6 bases at J, with 14 bases between the two ends. The CDR3 loop spans 13 amino acids. The CDR3 nucleotides read TGTGCCAGCAGCGTCGGGGGTCCTCGCGAGCAGTACTTC. Translated, it gives CASSVGGPREQYF.

This sequence joins TRBV3-1 and TRBJ2-7, with TRBD1 matching over 10 bases. Germline V gene lookup returns CDR1 LGHDT and CDR2 YNNKEL (reference sequence). V lost 1 base to trimming and J lost 2 bases; unmatched junction nucleotides: 5. This CDR3 spans 16 amino acids. In nucleotides, the CDR3 is TGTGCCAGCAGCCAAGGATTCGGGACAGGGGCCTACGAGCAGTACTTC. This translates into CASSQGFGTGAYEQYF.

This clonotype was counted once. The genes are TRBV11-2 and TRBJ1-6, with 9 bases matching TRBD1. CDR1 and CDR2 from the germline V gene are SGHAT and FQNNGV. The ends lost 8 bases at V and 6 bases at J; junction bases unmatched: 17. The CDR3 sequence is 18 residues long. CDR3 nucleotide sequence: TGTGCCAGCTCACCAGTCTCCGGGACAGGGTTTCGTAATTCACCCCTCCACTTT. Its protein is CASSPVSGTGFRNSPLHF.

This clonotype was counted between two and nine times. The chain links TRBV6-6 to TRBJ1-5; D remains unclear. The CDR3 sequence is 16 residues long. Germline V gene data show CDR1 as MNHNY and CDR2 as SVGAGI (reference sequence). Trimming removed 3 bases from V and 3 bases from J, with 15 bases in between. The DNA for the CDR3 is TGTGCCAGCAGTTATCCGGGAACAACTTACAATCAGCCCCAGCATTTT. This gives the protein CASSYPGTTYNQPQHF.

The rearrangement joins TRBV7-9 to TRBJ2-5, with 8 bases lining up with TRBD2. The J call is uncertain, as TRBJ2-1 better fits the DNA end. The CDR3 loop spans 15 amino acids. Looked up from germline, CDR1 is SEHNR and CDR2 is FQNEAQ (reference sequence). DNA for the CDR3: TGTGCCAGCAGCTTCCGACTAGCGACTTACAATGAGCAGTTCTTC. Translating gives CASSFRLATYNEQFF.

J is TRBJ1-1 and V is TRBV7-2; D may be TRBD1 (5 bases). Trimming stripped 5 bases from V and 7 bases from J, with 20 bases between. Germline values: CDR1 SGHTA, CDR2 FQGNSA. This CDR3 is 15 amino acids long. CDR3 sequence (DNA): TGTGCCAGCAGCCCCCCCACGGGGGACTTTCATGAAGCTTTCTTT. Protein: CASSPPTGDFHEAFF.

This chain joins TRBV7-2 and TRBJ1-5; D is perhaps TRBD1 (5 bases). The CDR3 length is 18 residues. The germline V and J ends were trimmed by 5 bases and 4 bases, with 24 bases remaining between them. CDR1 is SGHTA and CDR2 is FQGNSA in the germline V gene. The CDR3 reads CASSRHRDGSLGNQPQHF. As DNA, the CDR3 is TGTGCCAGCAGCCGGCACCGGGACGGAAGTCTGGGAAATCAGCCCCAGCATTTT. The entire variable domain, with the rest obtained from reference TRBV7-2 and TRBJ1-5, is as follows: GAGVSQSPSNKVTEKGKDVELRCDPISGHTALYWYRQSLGQGLEFLIYFQGNSAPDKSGLPSDRFSAERTGGSVSTLTIQRTQQEDSAVYLCASSRHRDGSLGNQPQHFGDGTRLSIL.

V and J are TRBV7-9 and TRBJ1-1; D remains ambiguous. From germline, CDR1 is SEHNR and CDR2 FQNEAQ (reference sequence). V lost 5 bases and J lost 1, with 17 bases in between. The length of the CDR3 is 16 residues. CDR3 region: CASSGRMQSPNTEAFF. The CDR3 DNA is TGTGCCAGCAGCGGAAGAATGCAGTCACCGAACACTGAAGCTTTCTTT.

The chain has TRBV20-1 and TRBJ1-2, with 8 bases identical to TRBD1. J was trimmed by 5 bases and V by 3 bases; bases with no gene match: 5. In germline, CDR1 is DFQATT, CDR2 SNEGSKA (reference sequence). The CDR3 has 13 residues. The CDR3 region has the DNA TGCAGTGCTAGGGACAGGGTGAAATATGGCTACACCTTC. Translation gives CSARDRVKYGYTF.

This clonotype was picked up many times. CDR3 DNA sequence: TGTGCCAGCAACGCCAGGGCGGGTGAAAAACTGTTTTTT. Protein sequence: CASNARAGEKLFF. The gene calls are TRBV2 and TRBJ1-4; D is perhaps TRBD1 (5 bases). Germline assignment: CDR1 SNHLY and CDR2 FYNNEI. The CDR3 totals 13 residues. The germline V and J ends were trimmed by 7 bases and 7 bases, with 13 bases remaining between them.

This clonotype was seen a single time. V usage is TRBV29-1 and J usage is TRBJ2-6, with 12 bases aligning to TRBD2. CDR3 length: 18 amino acids. Germline lookup yields CDR1 SQVTM and CDR2 ANQGSEA. The junction had 9 bases not matched to a gene; V was cut back by 4 bases and J by 2 bases. The CDR3 protein is CSVVGTSGPITGANVLTF. DNA for the CDR3: TGCAGCGTTGTCGGGACTAGCGGGCCAATTACTGGGGCCAACGTCCTGACTTTC.

The V and J genes are TRBV9 and TRBJ1-1; TRBD1 aligns across 9 bases. The trim removed 3 bases at V and 1 base at J, leaving 4 bases unmatched. Germline-derived CDR1 and CDR2 are SGDLS and YYNGEE. The length of the CDR3 is 15 residues. DNA for the CDR3: TGTGCCAGCAGCGCGACAGGGGGAGAGAACACTGAAGCTTTCTTT. This codes for CASSATGGENTEAFF.

This clonotype was seen only a few times. The J gene is TRBJ2-5, the V gene TRBV30; TRBD2 matches 8 bases. The germline gives CDR1 GTSNPN, CDR2 SVGIG (reference sequence). V lost 0 bases and J lost 0; bases outside the gene matches: 6. The CDR3 consists of 16 residues. The CDR3 bases are TGTGCCTGGAGTGTGCGGGGGGCCCTGTACCAAGAGACCCAGTACTTC. Protein sequence: CAWSVRGALYQETQYF.

Concerning this clonotype: This may be a read error: a much more frequent sequence differs by one nucleotide. The rearrangement joins TRBV12-3 or TRBV12-4 to TRBJ1-5; 7 nucleotides match TRBD1. The V and J ends lost 5 bases and 2 bases, in that order; junction bases with no gene match: 3. This CDR3 is 14 amino acids long. CDR3 sequence (DNA): TGTGCCAGCAGTGACAGGGAAGGCAATCAGCCCCAGCATTTT. Translation: CASSDREGNQPQHF.

This clonotype was detected ten times or more. The CDR3 sequence: CASSLVASGHDTYEQYF. CDR3 DNA sequence: TGCGCCAGCAGCTTGGTTGCCTCGGGACACGATACCTACGAGCAGTACTTC. V gene TRBV5-1 combines with J gene TRBJ2-7, with D perhaps matching TRBD1 (6 bases). CDR3 size: 17 residues. The germline CDR1 and CDR2 sequences are SGHRS and YFSETQ. Trimming shortened V by 0 bases and J by 2 bases, and 18 bases separated the two germline ends.